This entry describes one TCR beta chain. This clonotype was seen at least ten times. Its binding antigen is unknown. Base qualities are not provided; no much larger clone lies one nucleotide away. The treatment or condition tag for this specimen amounts to: PENTA 11 planned treatment interruption arm or continuous ART arm. The participants, all children from the United Kingdom aged 2 to 15 years, had been on at least three-drug ART for a minimum of 24 weeks. Cryopreserved PBMCs with at least 5 million viable cells were required; a few candidate patients were excluded for low viable PBMC yield. Using a FACSAria III cell sorter, memory CD8+ CD45RO+ CD45RA- T cells were FACS-sorted out of thawed PBMCs. After sorting, the cells were fixed and RNA was extracted first with the RNeasy FFPE kit and then with the RNeasy Micro kit. The data belong to a study of HIV-infected children after antiretroviral therapy interruption (dated by TCRdb to about 2019). With respect to the entire study: The study included eight children, four on planned treatment interruption and four on continuous treatment, and all eight had a CD4+ count above 500 and a viral load below 50 copies/ml. For the interruption arm, samples were taken at week 0, at week 12, at the end of interruption (week 24 or 48), and roughly 3 years after the study ended. Exposure to EBV and CMV had been recorded for most participating children. Continuous-treatment samples were analyzed from corresponding weeks 0, 48 and 150. The interruption group had a median age of about 9.5 years, compared with 7 to 8 years in the continuous treatment group. Alongside measurements of thymic output, TCR repertoires of children on planned treatment interruption were compared with TCR repertoires of children on continuous antiretroviral treatment.

Overall results and qualifications from the work: The low number of patients is a limitation and the data should be interpreted with caution. Shared-triplet CDR3 clusters increased after interruption in a few patients; the overall increase was not significant unless one outlier patient was excluded. In naive CD4+ repertoires of PTI patients, CDR3 sharing between time points fell after interruption began; many sequences were shared between end of interruption and 3 years later.

Receptor libraries were prepared by 3' RACE. TCR libraries were constructed from RNA with a 3' RACE protocol that used unique molecular identifiers to correct for PCR amplification bias. As many as 12 amplicon libraries were pooled and then sequenced on an Illumina MiSeq using v2 2x250 paired-end chemistry. From the authors' description of their analysis: Decombinator was used to process the reads, assigning V and J genes and CDR3 and applying barcode-based correction of errors and PCR bias. Before the Gini coefficient was calculated with the R ineq package, repertoires were subsampled to the same depth. CDR3 similarity was assessed with GLIPH, Hamming distance and a shared triplet metric. The raw public data were reprocessed by TCRdb itself: fastp quality trimming at Q25, MiXCR clonotype calling, in-frame beta chains only. Rows matching on CDR3 protein sequence are summarized as one entry with the most common DNA and genes. The V and J calls reflect TCRdb's pipeline rather than the authors' work. This sample lists about 7,300 distinct CDR3 sequences; about 16% were detected once. The biggest ten clones account for roughly an eighth of the sample.

V lost 3 bases and J lost 0 bases; the stretch between them is 7 bases long. Based on the germline V gene, the CDR1 and CDR2 sequences are SGDLS and YYNGEE. From the cysteine up to the phenylalanine, the CDR3 has a length of 14 residues. Just CDR3 DNA is preserved here, 42 bases in frame from base 1. This sample comprised CD45RO+ CD8+ T cells from PBMCs, pooled from several time points, obtained from a donor given antiretroviral therapy, either interrupted or continuous. This specimen's cell subset or site label, per the study, means: memory CD8+ CD45RO+ CD45RA- T cells. This sequence originates from a pool of human donors with HIV. Recombination connected TRBV9 to TRBJ1-5; the D gene lacks a confident call. The CDR3 amino acid sequence is: CASSARDSNQPQHF. The DNA reads as follows: TGTGCCAGCAGCGCCCGGGATAGCAATCAGCCCCAGCATTTT. With the portions outside the CDR3 filled from the reference TRBV9 and TRBJ1-5 genes, the complete variable region becomes DSGVTQTPKHLITATGQRVTLRCSPRSGDLSVYWYQQSLDQGLQFLIQYYNGEERAKGNILERFSAQQFPDLHSELNLSSLELGDSALYFCASSARDSNQPQHFGDGTRLSIL.